This TCR beta chain is drawn from a study of blood T cell repertoires in COVID-19. TCRdb's copy holds only in-frame clones and misses some; the assay was immunoSEQ multiplex PCR. The sample includes about 200,000 clones, approximately 82% seen only once; the top ten take 9.5% to 10%. J lost 4 bases, V lost 2 bases, and 6 bases had no gene match. The CDR3 length is 16 residues. Germline CDR1 reads MDHEN; CDR2 reads SYDVKM. This clonotype originated in a man aged 50 or older with active or convalescent COVID-19. Specimen: peripheral blood. The V and J genes are TRBV28 and TRBJ1-4, with 8 nucleotides matching TRBD1. The CDR3 sequence: CASSLIGTGFNEKLFF. CDR3 in DNA: TGTGCCAGCAGTTTAATCGGGACAGGATTTAATGAAAAACTGTTTTTT.